This T cell receptor beta chain was captured by sequencing in a study of blood T cells in healthy people across ages. Study-wide findings and caveats: The percentage of naive T cells correlated strongly with TCR beta diversity. Diversity of TCR beta per million T cells declined in a roughly linear way with age.

A second PCR of about 7 to 11 cycles used a sample-barcoded 5' primer and a J-beta primer mix. Researchers report that each sample yielded at least 2.5 million CDR3-containing paired-end reads. MiXCR, run by TCRdb on the 5' RACE reads, gives a single entry per CDR3 protein. The sample contains fewer than 2 million distinct CDR3 sequences, 39% of which appear only once. Concerning this clonotype: Its cognate antigen is unknown.

Germline CDR1 is LGHDT and CDR2 is YNNKEL (reference sequence). The CDR3 length is 16 residues. Trimming pared 2 bases from V and 1 base from J, leaving 14 bases between. This receptor was identified in a human donor in good health. Sequenced sample: blood. The chain is built from TRBV3-1 and TRBJ1-1; D not certain. The CDR3 loop is CASSQWGPPTNTEAFF. CDR3 bases: TGTGCCAGCAGCCAATGGGGTCCCCCAACGAACACTGAAGCTTTCTTT.